This T cell receptor (beta chain) was sequenced in a study of blood T cell repertoires in COVID-19. Study-level background: COVID-19 samples collected from the United States, Italy and Spain covered acute and convalescent phases. Sample material is recorded as cDNA or gDNA derived from T cells, B-cell-depleted T cells, or PBMCs.

As originally analysed: Reference gene primers were amplified, and this amplification served to estimate nucleated cell counts. TCRdb's table, derived via immunoSEQ multiplex PCR, lists solely in-frame clones and lacks some. The DNA was the basis for D and trimming; V, J and clone size are from that table. The sample holds about 500,000 clones, roughly nine tenths seen once. This clone turned up a few times. Sample: peripheral blood. The origin of this receptor is a woman aged 45-65 years with COVID-19, enrolled during active disease.

The CDR3 DNA follows: TGTGCCAGTAGTATTGAAGAGGGGGCGTCCCATGGCTACACCTTC. This translates into CASSIEEGASHGYTF. The rearrangement joins TRBV19 to TRBJ1-2; 7 nucleotides align to TRBD1. V shed 3 bases, J shed 6 bases, and the junction held 10 bases outside the gene matches. The CDR3 spans 15 residues. The germline V gene encodes CDR1 LNHDA and CDR2 SQIVND (reference sequence).